This T cell receptor beta chain was captured by sequencing in a study of shared clonotypes between healthy human individuals. Study-wide context: CD4 naive and CD4 memory each took three plates per donor, while CD8 naive took two and CD8 memory one.

The CDR3 loop spans 14 amino acids. The V and J ends lost 2 bases and 4 bases respectively, with 10 bases between them. CDR1 and CDR2 (germline): SGHAT, FQNNGV. Findings and caveats of the study: As a rule, naive subsets had a larger estimated richness than memory subsets. Expectations were that clonotype sharing among donors would be affected by sequencing depth.

TCRdb's copy holds only in-frame clones and misses some; the assay was immunoSEQ multiplex PCR. The table has around 2.1 million clones, about 92% seen once; the top ten hold roughly 1.7%. Terminally differentiated effector memory CD45RA+ cells were excluded from the naive CD8 cells, which were CD45RO-negative and positively selected for CCR7. About this clone itself: Its antigen remains unidentified.

The clonotype comes from a man between 18 and 35 years old in good health. Some clones in this sample may be carry-over from other donors' samples. V and J are TRBV11-2 and TRBJ2-3; D assignment may be TRBD1 or TRBD2 (5 bases each). The specimen was naive CD8+ T cells from PBMCs. The CDR3 is CASSLSRGADTQYF. The CDR3 coding sequence is TGTGCCAGCAGCTTAAGTAGAGGGGCAGATACGCAGTATTTT.